This T cell receptor (beta chain) was sequenced in a study of regulatory T cells in long-lasting Graves disease. This clonotype was counted many times. Its antigen is still unknown. The study's findings and limits: Persistent Graves' patients showed less TCR diversity than newly diagnosed patients showed.

As to time point: persistent/refractory GD, antithyroid drugs over 5 years with positive TRAb. PBMC-derived RNA was used for the TCR library. Patients were enrolled at an endocrinology department in Xi'an, China. With EDTA tubes as the receptacles, around 10 milliliters of peripheral blood were drawn. Arm-PCR of CDR3 regions with iRepertoire HTBI primers generated TCR beta libraries. One entry per CDR3 protein, called by TCRdb with MiXCR from the multiplex PCR reads. The profile shows 300,000 or so distinct CDR3 sequences, about 20% of them singletons. Trimming shortened V by 6 bases and J by 3 bases, and 17 bases separated the two germline ends. The germline V gene has CDR1 DFQATT and CDR2 SNEGSKA (reference sequence). The CDR3 sequence is 14 residues long.

The TCR sequence derives from a female donor with Graves disease. This chain joins TRBV20-1 and TRBJ1-1, with D unclear. The source material was peripheral blood mononuclear cells (PBMCs), sampled when the disease was refractory, from a patient treated with antithyroid drugs. The CDR3 DNA reads as TGCAGTGCCCTCGTCGGTAGGATAGACACTGAAGCTTTCTTT. Translation gives CSALVGRIDTEAFF.